These 18 T cell receptor beta chains came from one sample sequenced in a study of brain T cells in children with intractable seizures. Sequenced by immunoSEQ multiplex PCR; TCRdb stores in-frame clones only, minus some. Of under 150,000 clones in the sample, 94% were seen once. This specimen was peripheral blood, taken at surgery. Source of these receptors: a boy under two years old with hemimegalencephaly and intractable seizures.

This chain links TRBV2 with TRBJ2-5, with D possibly being TRBD2 (5 bases). The CDR3 length is 15 residues. Germline CDR1 SNHLY, CDR2 FYNNEI. Trimming removed 0 bases from V and 4 bases from J, with 12 bases in between. The CDR3 sequence is CASSEAERAGETQYF. For the CDR3, the DNA is TGTGCCAGCAGTGAAGCTGAGAGGGCGGGAGAGACCCAGTACTTC.

The chain joins TRBV12-3 or TRBV12-4 to TRBJ1-2; D gene ambiguous. The CDR3 consists of 13 residues. The V gene lost 4 bases and the J gene lost 4 bases, with 10 bases spanning the gap. The CDR3 sequence: CASSWTGSYGYTF. CDR3 sequence (DNA): TGTGCCAGCAGTTGGACGGGTAGCTATGGCTACACCTTC.

This clone occurred a few times. V usage is TRBV3-1 (or the pseudogene TRBV3-2) and J usage is TRBJ2-1; 12 bases agree with TRBD2. V trimming: 4 bases; J trimming: 3 bases; junction bases outside the gene matches: 22. Looked up from germline, CDR1 is LGHDT and CDR2 is YNNKEL (reference sequence). CDR3 length: 22 residues. Here the CDR3 reads CASSPTSGRQGAKSGGYNEQFF. CDR3 sequence (DNA): TGTGCCAGCAGCCCGACTAGCGGGAGACAGGGGGCTAAGTCGGGGGGCTACAATGAGCAGTTCTTC.

The rearrangement links TRBV28 to TRBJ2-7, with D perhaps TRBD1 or TRBD2 (5 bases each). V was pared by 4 bases and J by 4 bases, with 14 bases between. Germline V gene sequence: CDR1 MDHEN, CDR2 SYDVKM. The CDR3 loop spans 14 amino acids. The CDR3 reads CASSWGSPSYEQYF. CDR3 in DNA: TGTGCCAGCAGTTGGGGGAGCCCTTCTTACGAGCAGTACTTC.

The rearrangement uses TRBV11-3 and TRBJ2-1; 8 bases agree with TRBD2. Germline values: CDR1 SGHNT, CDR2 YENEEA. The CDR3 length is 17 residues. V trimming: 1 base; J trimming: 1 base; junction bases outside the gene matches: 6. The CDR3 sequence is CASSLARAGDSYNEQFF. CDR3 nucleotide sequence: TGTGCCAGCAGCTTAGCCCGAGCGGGAGATTCCTACAATGAGCAGTTCTTC.

The chain recombines TRBV13 with TRBJ2-5, with TRBD2 matching over 9 bases. The germline V gene has CDR1 PRHDT and CDR2 FYEKMQ (reference sequence). This CDR3 region has 15 residues. The J segment lost 1 base and the V segment lost 5 bases, leaving 5 bases of the junction unmatched. CDR3 amino acids: CASSAWREGQETQYF. For the CDR3, the DNA is TGTGCCAGCAGCGCCTGGCGGGAGGGCCAAGAGACCCAGTACTTC.

This clone has a handful of counts. The rearrangement uses TRBV5-6 and TRBJ1-3; 9 positions match TRBD1. The CDR3 has 16 amino acids. With V trimmed by 4 bases and J by 2 bases, 7 bases remained unmatched. From germline, CDR1 is SGHDT and CDR2 YYEEEE. The CDR3 DNA sequence: TGTGCCAGCAGCCCGGGGACAGGGAGGACTGGAAACACCATATATTTT. Amino acid sequence: CASSPGTGRTGNTIYF.

On this clone: The same CDR3 can be traced to other DNA sequences in this sample. The DNA of the CDR3 is TGTGCCAGCAGTCCAGGACAGGGGACGACAGATACGCAGTATTTT. The encoded protein is CASSPGQGTTDTQYF. V and J are TRBV6-5 and TRBJ2-3; 9 bases align to TRBD1. The CDR3 is made up of 15 amino acids. V shed 5 bases, J shed 3 bases, and the junction held 6 bases outside the gene matches. Germline V gene data show CDR1 as MNHEY and CDR2 as SVGAGI.

The chain has TRBV7-3 and TRBJ2-1; the D is unclear. Germline values: CDR1 SGHTA, CDR2 FQGTGA. The CDR3 is 17 residues long. Trimming stripped 1 base from V and 0 bases from J, with 13 bases between. CDR3 in amino acids: CASSLKFSASSYNEQFF. The CDR3 DNA sequence: TGTGCCAGCAGCTTAAAGTTCTCCGCGAGCTCCTACAATGAGCAGTTCTTC.

The gene calls are TRBV15 and TRBJ1-1, with D unclear. CDR3 length: 15 residues. Germline CDR1 is LNHNV and CDR2 is YYDKDF (reference sequence). Trimming stripped 0 bases from V and 4 bases from J, with 12 bases between. The CDR3 sequence is CATSRDRGLGTEAFF. CDR3 in DNA: TGTGCCACCAGCAGAGATCGCGGGTTAGGCACTGAAGCTTTCTTT. The entire variable domain, with the rest obtained from reference TRBV15 and TRBJ1-1, is as follows: DAMVIQNPRYQVTQFGKPVTLSCSQTLNHNVMYWYQQKSSQAPKLLFHYYDKDFNNEADTPDNFQSRRPNTSFCFLDIRSPGLGDTAMYLCATSRDRGLGTEAFFGQGTRLTVV.

The CDR3 DNA sequence: TGTGCCAGCAGCCAAGATAAGGGTACGGCAGGCGGGACTAGCGCTGCTTGGGCCTACGAGCAGTACTTC. It codes for CASSQDKGTAGGTSAAWAYEQYF. V usage is TRBV3-1 (or the pseudogene TRBV3-2) and J usage is TRBJ2-7, with TRBD2 identical over 10 bases. Losses at the gene ends were 0 bases for V and 2 bases for J; bases not matched to a gene: 25. Germline CDR1 and CDR2: LGHDT and YNNKEL (reference sequence). CDR3 length: 23 amino acids.

The chain employs TRBV9 and TRBJ2-7, with a tentative D call TRBD2 (5 bases). CDR3 length equals 15 residues. CDR1 is SGDLS and CDR2 is YYNGEE in the germline V gene. Trimming left V 4 bases short and J 2 bases short, with 16 bases between. As DNA, the CDR3 is TGTGCCAGCAGCTACCTAGACGGACTCCCCTACGAGCAGTACTTC. Translating it yields CASSYLDGLPYEQYF.

This clone was seen a single time. CDR3 amino acids: CASSPPGDTQYF. The CDR3 DNA reads as TGTGCCAGCAGCCCTCCGGGAGATACGCAGTATTTT. The genes are TRBV7-9 and TRBJ2-3; D is unresolved. V was pared by 5 bases and J by 5 bases, with 8 bases between. The CDR3 loop spans 12 amino acids. Per the germline V gene, CDR1 is SEHNR and CDR2 is FQNEAQ (reference sequence).

V gene TRBV19 combines with J gene TRBJ2-3, with TRBD2 matching 9 bases. The CDR3 sequence is 13 residues long. Trimming removed 9 bases from V and 4 bases from J; junction bases left unmatched: 5. Germline V gene sequence: CDR1 LNHDA, CDR2 SQIVND (reference sequence). The CDR3 is CASRSGSSDTQYF. Written as DNA, the CDR3 is TGTGCCAGCCGTAGCGGGAGTTCAGATACGCAGTATTTT.

The chain combines TRBV6-4 with TRBJ2-7, with TRBD2 matching 8 bases. Germline CDR1 and CDR2: MRHNA and SNTAGT. V dropped 4 bases and J dropped 4; count of bases not matched to a gene: 9. This CDR3 region has 15 residues. This CDR3 reads CASSVSAGVEYEQYF. The CDR3 coding sequence is TGTGCCAGCAGTGTGTCAGCGGGAGTAGAATACGAGCAGTACTTC.

V gene TRBV9 combines with J gene TRBJ2-7, with TRBD2 matching 8 bases. Germline CDR1 is SGDLS and CDR2 is YYNGEE. This CDR3 contains 14 residues. J was trimmed by 7 bases and V by 4 bases; bases with no gene match: 10. The DNA for the CDR3 is TGTGCCAGCAGCCCCGGGGGGGGGAGTAGGGAGCAGTACTTC. It yields the protein CASSPGGGSREQYF.

This chain uses TRBV11-2 with TRBJ1-6; no clear D gene. Deletions cut 1 base from V and 7 bases from J, with 14 bases between. CDR1 SGHAT and CDR2 FQNNGV come from the germline V gene. The CDR3 loop spans 16 amino acids. The DNA for the CDR3 is TGTGCCAGCAGCTTAGTCGGGGATGGACGAAATTCACCCCTCCACTTT. Translation: CASSLVGDGRNSPLHF.

CDR3 nucleotides: TGCGCCAGCAGCTTGGATACGAGACGGACCGGGGAGCTGTTTTTT. Residues: CASSLDTRRTGELFF. This chain links TRBV5-1 with TRBJ2-2; D not certain. The V end was cut by 0 bases, the J end by 5 bases, with 11 bases between. The CDR3 is 15 residues long. Germline CDR1 is SGHRS and CDR2 is YFSETQ.